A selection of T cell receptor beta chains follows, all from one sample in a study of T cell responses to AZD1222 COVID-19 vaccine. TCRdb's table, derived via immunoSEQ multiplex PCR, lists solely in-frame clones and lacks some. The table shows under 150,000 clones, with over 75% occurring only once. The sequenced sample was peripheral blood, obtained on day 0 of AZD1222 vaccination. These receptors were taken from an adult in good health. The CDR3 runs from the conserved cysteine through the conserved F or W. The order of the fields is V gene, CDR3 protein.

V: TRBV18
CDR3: CASSPRQDNEQFF

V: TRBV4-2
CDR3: CASSQENTIYF

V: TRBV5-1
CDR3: CASSLAGGGAYQETQYF

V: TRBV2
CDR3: CASTVTGGADNSPLHF

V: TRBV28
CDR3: CASSRRDRRVFGSPLHF

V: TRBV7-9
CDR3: CASSSGWTDAGGTEAFF

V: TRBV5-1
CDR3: CASSLEGQGTDTQYF

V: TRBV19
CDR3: CASSTDQETQYF

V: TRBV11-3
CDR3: CASSPRSYSSYEQYF

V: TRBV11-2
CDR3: CASSFWEIQGPLGGYEQYF

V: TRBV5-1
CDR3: CASSLGQRRYTDTQYF

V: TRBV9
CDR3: CASSGHGTKTFQNTEAFF

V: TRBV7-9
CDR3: CASSHSEGAGNTIYF

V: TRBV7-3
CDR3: CASSLGRGTSGKETQYF

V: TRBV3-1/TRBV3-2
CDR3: CASSQGGATGDTEAFF

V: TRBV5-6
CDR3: CASSISRGHNTEAFF

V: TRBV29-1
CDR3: CSGRLAGEGTQYF

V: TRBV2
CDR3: CASTRSENQPQHF

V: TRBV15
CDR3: CATSSGGQGGYGYTF

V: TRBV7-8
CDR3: CASSLGGSATLVTEAFF

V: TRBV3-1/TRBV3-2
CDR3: CASSQGPSGGTGELFF

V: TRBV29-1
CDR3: CSVERARETEAFF

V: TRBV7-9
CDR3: CASSLGGQGAKNIQYF

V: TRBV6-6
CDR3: CASSGQGVRGTEAFF

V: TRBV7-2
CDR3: CASTLRETQYF

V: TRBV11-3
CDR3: CASSLGDGLAGENEQFF

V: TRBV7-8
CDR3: CASSLTGLKRVGYTF

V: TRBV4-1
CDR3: CASSLSRGGTGELFF

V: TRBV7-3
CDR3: CASSSGQGENQPQHF

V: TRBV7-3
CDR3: CASSFGGAGELFF

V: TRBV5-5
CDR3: CASSLDPGQGRNSNQPQHF

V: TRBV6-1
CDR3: CASSEAGQSSYNEQFF

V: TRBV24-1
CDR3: CATSSSETSQGGPQETQYF

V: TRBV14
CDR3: CASSPSGSRTGELFF

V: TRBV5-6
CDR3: CASSPGRGNTIYF

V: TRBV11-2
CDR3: CASSLDYSGDNEQFF

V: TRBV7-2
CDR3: CASSLRGVGEQFF

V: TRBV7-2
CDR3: CASSPPQGYNEQFF

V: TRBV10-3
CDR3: CATAGQGNTEAFF

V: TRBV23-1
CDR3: CASSQRTGLYNSPLHF

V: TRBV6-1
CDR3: CASSELGSGRAGETQYF

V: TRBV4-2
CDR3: CASSQVAYYEQYF

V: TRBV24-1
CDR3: CATSDPTGPGDEQFF

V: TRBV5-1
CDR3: CASSLEDGQYSNTGELFF

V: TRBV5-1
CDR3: CASSWQLPTDTQYF

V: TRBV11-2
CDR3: CASSLGFDQPQHF

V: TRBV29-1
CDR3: CSGGATNEKLFF

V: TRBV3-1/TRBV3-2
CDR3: CASSPFEGTSVTDTQYF

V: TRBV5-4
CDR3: CASSLLREGRYEQYF

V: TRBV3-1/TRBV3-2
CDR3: CASSQDRIGTDTQYF

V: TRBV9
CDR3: CASSGSRVSNYNEQFF

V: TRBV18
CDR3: CASSQYEETQYF

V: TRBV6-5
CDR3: CAITGLWNTEAFF

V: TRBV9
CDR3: CASSVGADSPLHF

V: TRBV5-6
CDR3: CASNPTGNTEAFF

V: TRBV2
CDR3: CASSEPGANYGYTF

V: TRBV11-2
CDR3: CASSYGGPLDNEQFF

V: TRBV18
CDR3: CASSPDSGAEAFF